Presented here are 16 T cell receptor beta chains from one specimen sequenced in a study of T cell changes during pregnancy in multiple sclerosis. The data were produced by immunoSEQ multiplex PCR, yet TCRdb's version contains in-frame clones alone and is incomplete. The table includes about 49,000 clones, 94% detected once. The sample in question was CD8+ T cells from peripheral blood mononuclear cells, obtained before pregnancy. These receptors were obtained from a female donor with multiple sclerosis, enrolled in a pregnancy study.

The J gene is TRBJ2-2, the V gene TRBV28; no clear D gene. Trimming cost V 6 bases and J 4 bases, with 21 bases left between them. The CDR3 runs to 17 residues. The germline V gene encodes CDR1 MDHEN and CDR2 SYDVKM. The CDR3 reads CASSTVVVTLTTGELFF. The DNA for the CDR3 is TGTGCCAGCAGCACCGTGGTCGTGACTCTTACCACCGGGGAGCTGTTTTTT.

CDR3 coding DNA: TGTGCCAGCAGCTTAGCCCAATACAATGAGCAGTTCTTC. This gives the protein CASSLAQYNEQFF. The J gene is TRBJ2-1, the V gene TRBV13; D unresolved. This CDR3 has 13 residues. Trimming took off 1 base at V and 4 bases at J, with 5 bases between the two ends. CDR1 is PRHDT and CDR2 is FYEKMQ in the germline V gene (reference sequence). Using reference TRBV13 and TRBJ2-1 for the parts outside the CDR3, the full variable domain is AAGVIQSPRHLIKEKRETATLKCYPIPRHDTVYWYQQGPGQDPQFLISFYEKMQSDKGSIPDRFSAQQFSDYHSELNMSSLELGDSALYFCASSLAQYNEQFFGPGTRLTVL.

The chain has TRBV2 and TRBJ2-1, with D possibly matching TRBD2 (6 bases). This CDR3 has 13 amino acids. The V end was cut by 8 bases, the J end by 5 bases, with 13 bases between. Germline V lookup: CDR1 SNHLY, CDR2 FYNNEI. The CDR3 loop reads CASVGGRDNEQFF. CDR3 nucleotides: TGTGCCAGCGTCGGGGGAAGGGACAATGAGCAGTTCTTC.

The chain combines TRBV13 with TRBJ2-7; D is possibly TRBD1 (7 bases). This CDR3 contains 17 residues. The V gene's germline CDR1 is PRHDT and CDR2 FYEKMQ (reference sequence). Trimming removed 2 bases at V and 0 bases at J, with 17 bases between. The CDR3 region has the DNA TGTGCCAGCAGCTTAAGAGGTCAGGGGGGTAGCTCCTACGAGCAGTACTTC. It encodes CASSLRGQGGSSYEQYF.

The rearrangement links TRBV2 to TRBJ2-1, with no clear D. Trimming left V 6 bases short and J 7 bases short, with 7 bases between. The CDR3 extends over 11 amino acids. Per germline, CDR1 SNHLY and CDR2 FYNNEI. CDR3: CASRAGNEQFF. The CDR3 nucleotides read TGTGCCAGCAGGGCCGGGAATGAGCAGTTCTTC.

The chain employs TRBV28 and TRBJ2-7; D unresolved. This CDR3 is built from 13 residues. Germline V CDR1 and CDR2: MDHEN, SYDVKM. The V end was cut by 3 bases, the J end by 2 bases, with 8 bases between. This chain's CDR3 is CASSFTLTYEQYF. CDR3 nucleotides: TGTGCCAGCAGTTTCACTCTGACCTACGAGCAGTACTTC.

This chain joins TRBV27 and TRBJ2-1; tentatively, D is TRBD1 (6 bases). This CDR3 region has 14 residues. V lost 5 bases, J lost 7 bases, and 15 bases lay in between. CDR1 MNHEY and CDR2 SMNVEV come from the germline V gene (reference sequence). The DNA of the CDR3 is TGTGCCAGCAGTGGCAGGGGTGGTGCGAATGAGCAGTTCTTC. Amino acids: CASSGRGGANEQFF.

The chain couples TRBV21-1 to TRBJ2-7; the table gives TRBD2 as D, unverified against the DNA. TRBV21-1 is noted as a pseudogene. CDR3 length: 16 residues. The CDR3: CASSATARTSGRSPYF. As DNA, the CDR3 is TGTGCCAGCAGCGCCACTGCCCGGACTAGCGGGAGGTCACCGTACTTC.

CDR3 coding DNA: TGCGCCAGCAGCCAGCACGCCCCGGGACTAGCGGTCTATGAGCAGTACTTC. Its protein is CASSQHAPGLAVYEQYF. The rearrangement uses TRBV4-1 and TRBJ2-7; 11 nucleotides line up with TRBD2. Germline V gene sequence: CDR1 MGHRA, CDR2 YSYEKL. The CDR3 spans 17 residues. The junction had 14 bases not matched to a gene; V was cut back by 3 bases and J by 7 bases.

The gene calls are TRBV7-6 and TRBJ2-1, with 9 bases that match TRBD2. The CDR3 loop spans 13 amino acids. V shed 3 bases and J 8 bases; nucleotides not matched to a gene: 2. Germline values: CDR1 SGHVS, CDR2 FNYEAQ. The CDR3 DNA reads TGTGCCAGCAGCTTTAGCGGGGGTGATGAGCAGTTCTTC. Its translation is CASSFSGGDEQFF. Looking up the rest from reference TRBV7-6 and TRBJ2-1 gives the full variable domain: GAGVSQSPRYKVTKRGQDVALRCDPISGHVSLYWYRQALGQGPEFLTYFNYEAQQDKSGLPNDRFSAERPEGSISTLTIQRTEQRDSAMYRCASSFSGGDEQFFGPGTRLTVL.

The rearrangement links TRBV20-1 to TRBJ2-7; the D is unclear. V was trimmed by 5 bases and J by 3 bases, leaving 8 bases between them. The CDR3 has 11 residues. CDR1 is DFQATT and CDR2 is SNEGSKA in the germline V gene (reference sequence). The CDR3 loop reads CSAPLIYEQYF. Here the CDR3 DNA reads TGCAGTGCTCCTCTAATCTACGAGCAGTACTTC.

V usage is TRBV18 and J usage is TRBJ2-7; 10 nucleotides match TRBD2. V lost 1 base, J lost 5 bases, and 11 bases stayed unmatched. The CDR3 spans 17 residues. Per germline, CDR1 KGHSH and CDR2 LQKENI. For the CDR3, the DNA is TGTGCCAGCTCACCACTACTAGCGGGACGATTCATGGACGAGCAGTACTTC. As protein: CASSPLLAGRFMDEQYF.

The rearrangement joins TRBV29-1 to TRBJ2-7, with TRBD2 matching 11 bases. In germline, CDR1 is SQVTM, CDR2 ANQGSEA. CDR3 length equals 14 residues. Trimming at V came to 5 bases and at J to 0 bases, leaving 3 bases not matched to a gene. CDR3 bases: TGCAGCGTTATAGCGGGAGGGATCTCCTACGAGCAGTACTTC. Amino acid sequence: CSVIAGGISYEQYF.

The CDR3 sequence is CASSLNTDRDSGYTF. In DNA form, the CDR3 reads TGTGCCAGCAGCTTGAATACGGACAGGGATTCAGGCTACACCTTC. This chain joins TRBV5-4 and TRBJ1-2, with 8 bases fitting TRBD1. V gave up 1 base and J gave up 8 bases; unmatched junction bases: 10. The germline gives CDR1 SGHNT, CDR2 YYREEE (reference sequence). This CDR3 comprises 15 residues.

The chain's CDR3 is CASSKGLADSYEQYF. CDR3 DNA sequence: TGTGCCAGCAGTAAGGGACTAGCGGATTCCTACGAGCAGTACTTC. The chain is built from TRBV27 and TRBJ2-7, with TRBD2 identical over 11 bases. The CDR3 runs to 15 residues. V lost 5 bases and J lost 1; bases outside the gene matches: 4. Germline V gives CDR1 MNHEY, CDR2 SMNVEV (reference sequence).

The V call is TRBV29-1, the J call TRBJ1-2; D is unclear. Germline V gene sequence: CDR1 SQVTM, CDR2 ANQGSEA. This CDR3 contains 14 residues. Between the trimmed V and J ends, which lost 5 bases and 4 bases, there was a span of 17 bases. The CDR3 nucleotides read TGCAGCGTTCTGCTGACGGAGATGAGCTATGGCTACACCTTC. It encodes CSVLLTEMSYGYTF.